The 22 T cell receptor beta chains below were found in one sample sequenced in a study of blood T cell repertoires in COVID-19. Clones were read by immunoSEQ multiplex PCR, and TCRdb kept only the in-frame ones, dropping some. The sample gives 210,000 or so clones, 75% to 85% of which show up once; around 1.3% is in the top ten. Sequences were obtained from peripheral blood. These receptors originate from a woman in her twenties or thirties with COVID-19, enrolled during active disease.

This sequence joins TRBV20-1 and TRBJ2-1; weak D call: TRBD2 (6 bases). This CDR3 is built from 11 residues. Looked up from germline, CDR1 is DFQATT and CDR2 is SNEGSKA (reference sequence). V was clipped by 7 bases and J by 10 bases, with 14 bases between them. In DNA form, the CDR3 reads TGCAGTGTCATACTAGCTAACGAGCAGTTCTTC. This gives the protein CSVILANEQFF.

This clone has only a few counts. The chain couples TRBV18 to TRBJ2-7; TRBD1 matches 10 bases. The ends lost 8 bases at V and 3 bases at J; junction bases unmatched: 7. This CDR3 spans 14 amino acids. The germline CDR1 and CDR2 sequences are KGHSH and LQKENI. Here the CDR3 DNA reads TGTGCCAGCAAAATCCGGGACAGGGGCTACGAGCAGTACTTC. Translation gives CASKIRDRGYEQYF.

V is TRBV15 and J is TRBJ2-7; D is undetermined. The germline V and J ends were trimmed by 0 bases and 4 bases, with 19 bases remaining between them. The CDR3 extends over 17 amino acids. Germline-derived CDR1 and CDR2 are LNHNV and YYDKDF (reference sequence). CDR3 protein: CATSREVGASFTYEQYF. The CDR3 DNA is TGTGCCACCAGCAGAGAAGTAGGAGCGAGTTTCACGTACGAGCAGTACTTC.

This clone was observed a handful of times. The V gene is TRBV19, the J gene TRBJ2-1; 12 nucleotides match TRBD2. Germline trimming cut 2 bases from V and 9 bases from J; bases unmatched to any gene: 2. Germline V gene data show CDR1 as LNHDA and CDR2 as SQIVND (reference sequence). This CDR3 contains 14 residues. CDR3 loop: CASSILAGGVEQFF. The DNA of the CDR3 is TGTGCCAGTAGTATACTAGCGGGAGGGGTTGAGCAGTTCTTC.

This clone was seen only a few times. The rearrangement joins TRBV14 to TRBJ2-5, with TRBD2 identical over 14 bases. CDR1 is SGHDN and CDR2 is FVKESK in the germline V gene. This CDR3 region has 16 residues. Unmatched junction bases numbered 6, after V lost 4 bases and J lost 5 bases. The CDR3 DNA sequence: TGTGCCAGCAGCCCGGGGACTAGCGGGAGAGCGGAGACCCAGTACTTC. This sequence encodes CASSPGTSGRAETQYF. The full variable domain, rest sourced from reference TRBV14 and TRBJ2-5, is EAGVTQFPSHSVIEKGQTVTLRCDPISGHDNLYWYRRVMGKEIKFLLHFVKESKQDESGMPNNRFLAERTGGTYSTLKVQPAELEDSGVYFCASSPGTSGRAETQYFGPGTRLLVL.

The rearrangement links TRBV30 to TRBJ1-4, with 8 bases fitting TRBD1. Germline V CDR1 and CDR2: GTSNPN, SVGIG (reference sequence). The J segment lost 4 bases and the V segment lost 3 bases, leaving 4 bases of the junction unmatched. The CDR3 consists of 14 residues. The CDR3 sequence: CAWRQGAFNEKLFF. The CDR3 DNA reads TGTGCCTGGAGGCAGGGGGCGTTTAATGAAAAACTGTTTTTT. Based on the CDR3 plus reference TRBV30 and TRBJ1-4, the full variable domain is SQTIHQWPATLVQPVGSPLSLECTVEGTSNPNLYWYRQAAGRGLQLLFYSVGIGQISSEVPQNLSASRPQDRQFILSSKKLLLSDSGFYLCAWRQGAFNEKLFFGSGTQLSVL.

V gene TRBV27 combines with J gene TRBJ1-2, with a possible D match to TRBD1 (6 bases). CDR3 length: 14 amino acids. CDR1 is MNHEY, CDR2 SMNVEV, per germline (reference sequence). V was pared by 5 bases and J by 5 bases, with 15 bases between. CDR3 nucleotide sequence: TGTGCCAGCAGTCCGCAAGGGGGGGGATATGGCTACACCTTC. The encoded protein is CASSPQGGGYGYTF.

This clone has just a few counts. The chain couples TRBV28 to TRBJ1-5; maybe TRBD1 (6 bases). The V end was cut by 4 bases, the J end by 3 bases, with 16 bases between. CDR1 and CDR2 (germline): MDHEN, SYDVKM. The CDR3 totals 16 residues. The CDR3 nucleotides read TGTGCCAGCAGTTCCCTAGGACAGCCACTCAATCAGCCCCAGCATTTT. It is translated as CASSSLGQPLNQPQHF.

The chain links TRBV9 to TRBJ2-3; 9 bases are shared with TRBD2. The CDR3 has 19 residues. The junction had 16 bases not matched to a gene; V was cut back by 1 base and J by 4 bases. Germline values: CDR1 SGDLS, CDR2 YYNGEE. This CDR3 is CASSVRMIGRGGEADTQYF. The CDR3 bases are TGTGCCAGCAGCGTAAGGATGATAGGGCGGGGGGGCGAAGCAGATACGCAGTATTTT. The full variable domain, rest sourced from reference TRBV9 and TRBJ2-3, is DSGVTQTPKHLITATGQRVTLRCSPRSGDLSVYWYQQSLDQGLQFLIQYYNGEERAKGNILERFSAQQFPDLHSELNLSSLELGDSALYFCASSVRMIGRGGEADTQYFGPGTRLTVL.

Here the CDR3 reads CASSVLAGGVYEQYF. The CDR3 DNA is TGTGCCAGCAGCGTACTAGCGGGAGGCGTCTACGAGCAGTACTTC. The chain links TRBV2 to TRBJ2-7, with 12 bases lining up with TRBD2. The CDR3 is 15 amino acids. The trim removed 6 bases at V and 3 bases at J, leaving 6 bases unmatched. Germline values: CDR1 SNHLY, CDR2 FYNNEI.

J is TRBJ2-2 and V is TRBV11-1; a weak D match, TRBD2 (5 bases). The V and J ends lost 5 bases and 5 bases respectively, with 12 bases between them. The V gene's germline CDR1 is SGHAT and CDR2 FQDESV (reference sequence). The CDR3 is 14 amino acids. CDR3 sequence reads: CASSPARGTGELFF. In nucleotides, the CDR3 is TGTGCCAGCAGCCCGGCCCGGGGAACCGGGGAGCTGTTTTTT.

This chain connects TRBV27 to TRBJ1-1; D unresolved. The CDR3 is made up of 12 amino acids. V lost 3 bases and J 6 bases, leaving 8 bases between the germline ends. Germline V gene data show CDR1 as MNHEY and CDR2 as SMNVEV (reference sequence). The CDR3 nucleotides are TGTGCCAGCAGTTTGGAGTGGGCTGAAGCTTTCTTT. Translation gives CASSLEWAEAFF.

In this sample, this clone turned up once. The CDR3 region is CASSLVRDRETEAFF. The CDR3 DNA reads as TGTGCCAGCAGCTTAGTTCGGGACAGGGAGACTGAAGCTTTCTTT. V usage is TRBV11-1 and J usage is TRBJ1-1; TRBD1 matches 9 bases. J gave up 5 bases and V 1 base, and 5 bases lay outside the gene matches. The CDR3 is 15 residues long. The germline CDR1 and CDR2 sequences are SGHAT and FQDESV (reference sequence).

This chain connects TRBV7-9 to TRBJ2-3; 9 nucleotides align to TRBD1. Per the germline V gene, CDR1 is SEHNR and CDR2 is FQNEAQ (reference sequence). After removal of 5 bases from V and 2 bases from J, the junction contained 8 bases not matched to a gene. The CDR3 extends over 16 amino acids. The CDR3 protein is CASSAGTGHYTDTQYF. The CDR3 bases are TGTGCCAGCAGCGCCGGGACAGGGCATTACACAGATACGCAGTATTTT.

This clone was counted once. The CDR3 nucleotides are TGTGCCAGCAGCTTAGAACTCGGTCGTGAAGCTTTCTTT. This translates into CASSLELGREAFF. The chain combines TRBV7-9 with TRBJ1-1; D remains ambiguous. Germline assignment: CDR1 SEHNR and CDR2 FQNEAQ (reference sequence). Trimming left V 1 base short and J 7 bases short, with 10 bases between. This CDR3 has 13 amino acids.

The chain has TRBV18 and TRBJ1-6; 7 nucleotides align to TRBD1. V lost 4 bases to trimming and J lost 9 bases; unmatched junction nucleotides: 6. The CDR3 length is 14 residues. Germline V lookup: CDR1 KGHSH, CDR2 LQKENI. The CDR3 protein is CASSLGQEPSPLHF. As DNA, the CDR3 is TGTGCCAGCTCACTCGGACAGGAACCTTCACCCCTCCACTTT.

The rearrangement joins TRBV2 to TRBJ2-1, with 8 bases identical to TRBD2. This CDR3 contains 13 residues. V was clipped by 6 bases and J by 10 bases; unmatched bases: 8. Germline loops: CDR1 SNHLY, CDR2 FYNNEI. The CDR3 is CASSGRGPWEQFF. Written as DNA, the CDR3 is TGTGCCAGCAGCGGGAGGGGTCCTTGGGAGCAGTTCTTC.

V usage is TRBV14 and J usage is TRBJ1-2, with 12 bases aligning to TRBD1. The CDR3 consists of 16 residues. V lost 7 bases and J lost 2; bases outside the gene matches: 8. Germline values: CDR1 SGHDN, CDR2 FVKESK. The CDR3: CASTPLGQGANYGYTF. CDR3 nucleotides: TGTGCCAGCACCCCCTTGGGACAGGGGGCCAACTATGGCTACACCTTC.

This chain joins TRBV27 and TRBJ1-1; 7 bases fit TRBD1. The CDR3 consists of 13 residues. The V gene end was trimmed by 8 bases and the J gene end by 3 bases; junction bases not matched to a gene: 6. Germline CDR1 and CDR2: MNHEY and SMNVEV (reference sequence). CDR3 amino acids: CASARGRDTEAFF. The DNA for the CDR3 is TGTGCCAGCGCGAGGGGGCGCGACACTGAAGCTTTCTTT.

The chain's CDR3 is CASSKDRISGNTIYF. CDR3 coding DNA: TGTGCCAGCAGTAAGGACAGGATCTCTGGAAACACCATATATTTT. The V call is TRBV2, the J call TRBJ1-3; 7 bases are shared with TRBD1. The CDR3 covers 15 residues. CDR1 SNHLY and CDR2 FYNNEI come from the germline V gene. Trimming at V came to 5 bases and at J to 0 bases, leaving 4 bases not matched to a gene. The whole variable domain, filled in from reference TRBV2 and TRBJ1-3, reads EPEVTQTPSHQVTQMGQEVILRCVPISNHLYFYWYRQILGQKVEFLVSFYNNEISEKSEIFDDQFSVERPDGSNFTLKIRSTKLEDSAMYFCASSKDRISGNTIYFGEGSWLTVV.

The genes are TRBV24-1 and TRBJ2-3, with D unresolved. This CDR3 is 15 amino acids long. Deletions cut 0 bases from V and 2 bases from J, with 8 bases between. Germline-derived CDR1 and CDR2 are KGHDR and SFDVKD. CDR3 protein: CATSDLLDITDTQYF. The CDR3 DNA sequence: TGTGCCACCAGTGATTTGCTCGACATCACAGATACGCAGTATTTT.

The chain uses TRBV10-3 and TRBJ2-2; 12 bases are a match to TRBD1. Germline V gene data show CDR1 as ENHRY and CDR2 as SYGVKD. The CDR3 runs to 16 residues. The V gene end was trimmed by 7 bases and the J gene end by 7 bases; junction bases not matched to a gene: 10. The CDR3 sequence is CAITPTGTGGVGELFF. The CDR3 DNA reads TGTGCCATCACCCCCACCGGGACAGGGGGCGTCGGGGAGCTGTTTTTT.